This T cell receptor beta chain was captured in a study of CD8 T cells in Susac syndrome. Random hexamers were used to reverse transcribe roughly 0.45 to 1 ug of RNA. TCRdb used MiXCR to reprocess the immunoSEQ multiplex PCR reads, holding one entry per CDR3 protein. The table has about 150,000 distinct CDR3 sequences, roughly 96% seen once. J lost 4 bases, V lost 6 bases, and 3 bases had no gene match. Germline V gene data show CDR1 as MNHNY and CDR2 as SVGAGI (reference sequence). The CDR3 is 13 residues long. This clonotype was sampled from a human donor with Susac syndrome. This chain links TRBV6-6 with TRBJ2-4; 7 positions match TRBD2. Sequencing was carried out using CD4+ T cells from PBMCs. This CDR3 is CASSLADKNIQYF. The CDR3 region has the DNA TGTGCCAGCAGCCTAGCGGATAAAAACATTCAGTACTTC.